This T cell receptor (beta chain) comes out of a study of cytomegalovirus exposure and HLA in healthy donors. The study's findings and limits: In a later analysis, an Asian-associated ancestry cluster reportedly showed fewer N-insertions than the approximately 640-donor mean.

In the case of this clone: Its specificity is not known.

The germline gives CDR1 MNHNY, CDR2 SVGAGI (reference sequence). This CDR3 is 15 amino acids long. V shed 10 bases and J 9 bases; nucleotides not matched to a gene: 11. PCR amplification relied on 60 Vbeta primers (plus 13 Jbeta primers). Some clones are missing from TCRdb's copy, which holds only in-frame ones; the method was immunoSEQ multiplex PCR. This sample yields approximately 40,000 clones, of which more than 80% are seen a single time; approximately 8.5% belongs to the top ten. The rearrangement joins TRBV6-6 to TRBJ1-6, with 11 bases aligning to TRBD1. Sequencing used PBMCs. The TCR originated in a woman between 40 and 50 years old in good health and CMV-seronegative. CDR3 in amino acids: CATTKPGQGGSPLHF. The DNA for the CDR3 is TGTGCCACAACCAAGCCGGGACAGGGGGGTTCACCCCTCCACTTT.